Below, one TCR beta chain is given with its context. The sample belongs to a study of technical replicates of blood from several donors. Clones were sequenced by immunoSEQ multiplex PCR, and TCRdb holds only the in-frame ones, with some missing. Here the sample spans 55,000 to 75,000 clones, 80% to 95% being singletons. Germline lookup yields CDR1 SGDLS and CDR2 YYNGEE. With 4 bases clipped from V and 4 bases from J, the junction kept 18 bases outside the gene matches. The CDR3 is 20 amino acids. The sequence was collected from a human donor in good health. Some clones in this sample may be carry-over from other donors' samples. This rearrangement joins TRBV9 to TRBJ2-2; 11 bases fit TRBD1. Sample: PBMCs. CDR3: CASSLRGQGAASGFTGELFF. The CDR3 DNA sequence: TGTGCCAGCAGCTTACGTGGACAGGGGGCGGCTAGCGGATTCACCGGGGAGCTGTTTTTT.